This record concerns one TCR beta chain sequence. The sample originates from a study of OX40 agonist ivuxolimab in advanced cancers. Using immunoSEQ multiplex PCR, the repertoire was profiled, and TCRdb retains in-frame clones only, with some absent. This sample has 58,000 or so clones, with 65% to 90% found just once. With 6 bases removed from V and 6 bases from J, the gap between germline ends came to 14 bases. From germline, CDR1 is SGHAT and CDR2 FQDESV (reference sequence). The CDR3 sequence is 13 residues long. The sequences come from CD4+ or CD8+ T cells sorted from blood, collected in a trial of the OX40 agonist ivuxolimab. This receptor was taken from an adult with an advanced solid tumor such as melanoma, head and neck, liver or kidney cancer. The chain carries TRBV11-1 and TRBJ1-1; D uncertain. The CDR3 loop reads CASSFERYSEAFF. Written as DNA, the CDR3 is TGTGCCAGCAGTTTTGAGAGGTACTCTGAAGCTTTCTTT.